The 11 T cell receptor beta chains presented below share a single source sample, sequenced in a study of regulatory T cells in long-lasting Graves disease. The time point is: persistent/refractory GD, antithyroid drugs over 5 years with positive TRAb. RNA isolated from PBMCs was used to make the TCR library. Construction of TCR beta libraries relied on iRepertoire HTBI primers and on Arm-PCR targeting CDR3 regions. Each CDR3 protein is one row after TCRdb ran MiXCR on the multiplex PCR reads. The top ten clones hold roughly 27% of a sample with about 340,000 distinct CDR3 sequences, 20% of them seen once. Sequencing was performed on peripheral blood mononuclear cells (PBMCs), taken when the disease was refractory, from a patient treated with antithyroid drugs. Receptors were obtained from a female donor with Graves disease.

This clonotype has at least ten counts. The chain combines TRBV28 with TRBJ2-7; 8 bases align to TRBD1. The ends lost 8 bases at V and 0 bases at J; junction bases unmatched: 9. From germline, CDR1 is MDHEN and CDR2 SYDVKM. CDR3 length equals 15 residues. CDR3 bases: TGTGCCAGCGTTGGGGACAGGCAAAGCTCCTACGAGCAGTACTTC. Protein: CASVGDRQSSYEQYF.

This clonotype was observed a few times. The V gene is TRBV3-1, the J gene TRBJ1-4; D is undetermined. The CDR3 covers 14 residues. Per the germline V gene, CDR1 is LGHDT and CDR2 is YNNKEL (reference sequence). Trimming took off 2 bases at V and 4 bases at J, with 8 bases between the two ends. CDR3 sequence: CASSQSRYNEKLFF. The CDR3, as DNA: TGTGCCAGCAGCCAATCCAGGTATAATGAAAAACTGTTTTTT. The variable domain in full, with the rest retrieved from reference TRBV3-1 and TRBJ1-4, is DTAVSQTPKYLVTQMGNDKSIKCEQNLGHDTMYWYKQDSKKFLKIMFSYNNKELIINETVPNRFSPKSPDKAHLNLHINSLELGDSAVYFCASSQSRYNEKLFFGSGTQLSVL.

This clonotype was seen many times. The genes are TRBV7-6 and TRBJ1-4; 10 bases align to TRBD1. The V gene end was trimmed by 2 bases and the J gene end by 6 bases; junction bases not matched to a gene: 3. This CDR3 has 15 amino acids. Germline loops: CDR1 SGHVS, CDR2 FNYEAQ. The CDR3: CASSLFGTGDEKLFF. CDR3 in DNA: TGTGCCAGCAGCTTATTTGGGACAGGGGATGAAAAACTGTTTTTT.

The sample holds many counts of this clonotype. The genes are TRBV28 and TRBJ1-1; no reliable D call. Germline lookup yields CDR1 MDHEN and CDR2 SYDVKM. Trimming cost V 8 bases and J 0 bases, with 16 bases left between them. This CDR3 spans 15 amino acids. CDR3 sequence: CASPSKAGMNTEAFF. The CDR3 coding sequence is TGTGCCAGCCCTTCTAAGGCGGGGATGAACACTGAAGCTTTCTTT. The full variable domain, rest sourced from reference TRBV28 and TRBJ1-1, is DVKVTQSSRYLVKRTGEKVFLECVQDMDHENMFWYRQDPGLGLRLIYFSYDVKMKEKGDIPEGYSVSREKKERFSLILESASTNQTSMYLCASPSKAGMNTEAFFGQGTRLTVV.

This clonotype was seen a handful of times. V and J are TRBV12-3 or TRBV12-4 and TRBJ1-2; D unclear. The germline V and J ends were trimmed by 5 bases and 0 bases, with 7 bases remaining between them. CDR3 length: 13 residues. The CDR3 protein is CASSPAANYGYTF. The CDR3 bases are TGTGCCAGCAGTCCAGCAGCTAACTATGGCTACACCTTC.

This clonotype appeared many times. The chain couples TRBV7-2 to TRBJ1-6, with no clear D. Germline V CDR1 and CDR2: SGHTA, FQGNSA. This CDR3 region has 15 residues. Between the trimmed V and J ends, which lost 7 bases and 11 bases, there was a span of 21 bases. This CDR3 is CASNQGRAEWAPLHF. The CDR3, as DNA: TGTGCCAGCAACCAAGGTCGGGCGGAGTGGGCACCCCTCCACTTT.

The chain carries TRBV5-1 and TRBJ2-5, with D maybe TRBD2 (5 bases). The CDR3 loop spans 16 amino acids. The germline gives CDR1 SGHRS, CDR2 YFSETQ. Trimming pared 2 bases from V and 0 bases from J, leaving 14 bases between. The CDR3 sequence is CASSFENWRNQETQYF. In DNA, the CDR3 is TGCGCCAGCAGCTTTGAAAACTGGAGGAACCAAGAGACCCAGTACTTC.

The table lists this clonotype with many counts. This rearrangement joins TRBV20-1 to TRBJ1-1; the D is unclear. Germline V CDR1 and CDR2: DFQATT, SNEGSKA (reference sequence). The CDR3 length is 14 residues. V lost 3 bases, J lost 7 bases, and 18 bases lay in between. The CDR3 is CSASEGSPTSEAFF. The DNA of the CDR3 is TGCAGTGCTAGTGAGGGCTCACCCACCAGTGAAGCTTTCTTT.

This clonotype came up many times. This chain connects TRBV2 to TRBJ2-5; D is possibly TRBD1 (5 bases). V lost 3 bases and J 5 bases, leaving 16 bases between the germline ends. Germline assignment: CDR1 SNHLY and CDR2 FYNNEI. The CDR3 length is 15 residues. The CDR3 spells CASSDDRYTRETQYF. DNA of the CDR3: TGTGCCAGCAGTGATGACAGATATACGCGTGAGACCCAGTACTTC.

This clonotype was recorded many times. This chain uses TRBV12-3 or TRBV12-4 with TRBJ1-5; D gene uncertain. Trimming stripped 1 base from V and 6 bases from J, with 13 bases between. This CDR3 spans 15 amino acids. CDR3 amino acids: CASSLGGFLGQPQHF. The CDR3 coding sequence is TGTGCCAGCAGTTTAGGAGGGTTTCTCGGTCAGCCCCAGCATTTT.

Concerning this clonotype: Since no conserved phenylalanine or tryptophan closes the CDR3, a read error is the likely cause. The chain uses TRBV10-2 and TRBJ2-7; 16 bases are a match to TRBD2. CDR3 length: 14 residues. In germline, CDR1 is WSHSY, CDR2 SAAADI. J lost 4 bases, V lost 6 bases, and 0 bases had no gene match. The CDR3 is CASRGLAGGYEQYS. Written as DNA, the CDR3 is TGCGCCAGCAGGGGACTAGCGGGAGGGTACGAGCAGTACTCC.